The clone carrying this T cell receptor beta chain was detected once. Profiling relied on immunoSEQ multiplex PCR, and the TCRdb table lists in-frame clones only, not all of them. Seen here are more than 300,000 clones, 65% to 90% observed once, and the top ten hold around 10%. The entry originates in a study of Ad26.COV2.S vaccination and SARS-CoV-2 variants. Across the whole study: Among those in the COV1001 Ad26.COV2.S trial arm was the donor.

Germline assignment: CDR1 SGHRS and CDR2 YFSETQ. This CDR3 is 15 amino acids long. Deletions cut 7 bases from V and 5 bases from J, with 21 bases between. The treatment here: roughly 20 received Ad26.COV2.S at low or high dose, single or two shots; several received placebo; per-sample allocation not given. On day 63 after the first injection, vaccine and placebo recipients gave samples. At a Boston site, the person donating was an adult of 18-55 years. This TCR came from a person between 18 and 65 years old who received the Ad26.COV2.S COVID-19 vaccine or a placebo. The sample in question was peripheral blood, obtained in a trial of Ad26.COV2.S vaccine versus placebo. J is TRBJ1-1 and V is TRBV5-1; tentatively, D is TRBD1 (5 bases). The DNA of the CDR3 is TGCGCCAGCCGGAGGGTAGGCGGGGGGATAACTGAAGCTTTCTTT. It codes for CASRRVGGGITEAFF.